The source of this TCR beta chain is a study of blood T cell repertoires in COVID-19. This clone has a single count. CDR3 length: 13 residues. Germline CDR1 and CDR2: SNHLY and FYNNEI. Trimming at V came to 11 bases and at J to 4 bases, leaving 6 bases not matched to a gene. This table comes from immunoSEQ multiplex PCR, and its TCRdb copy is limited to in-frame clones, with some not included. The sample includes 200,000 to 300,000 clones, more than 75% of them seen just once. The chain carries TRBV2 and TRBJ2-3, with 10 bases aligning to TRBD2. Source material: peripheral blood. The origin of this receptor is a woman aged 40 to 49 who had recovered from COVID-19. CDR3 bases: TGTGCCCATAGCGGGAGGAGGGCAGATACGCAGTATTTT. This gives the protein CAHSGRRADTQYF.